Sequencing of this T cell receptor (beta chain) was carried out in a study of identical twins. CDR3 length: 12 amino acids. Trimming took 7 bases from V and 5 from J, leaving 11 bases between them. Findings and caveats of the study: Analyses of zero insertions could be partly confounded by invariant MAIT and iNKT cells.

TCRdb processed the 5' RACE reads anew with MiXCR; each CDR3 protein has one entry. Of nearly 250,000 distinct CDR3 sequences listed, about 7.3% are singletons. As regards this clonotype: Its specificity is unknown.

These records were also assigned to another study, of yellow fever vaccine responses in identical twins.

The sequenced material came from memory (CD45RO+) T cells sorted from blood. The rearrangement links TRBV12-3 or TRBV12-4 to TRBJ2-5; a possible D gene is TRBD2 (7 bases). The origin of this receptor is a woman under 30 in good health. CDR3 amino acids: CASMPGGETQYF. CDR3 in DNA: TGTGCCAGCATGCCGGGGGGCGAGACCCAGTACTTC.